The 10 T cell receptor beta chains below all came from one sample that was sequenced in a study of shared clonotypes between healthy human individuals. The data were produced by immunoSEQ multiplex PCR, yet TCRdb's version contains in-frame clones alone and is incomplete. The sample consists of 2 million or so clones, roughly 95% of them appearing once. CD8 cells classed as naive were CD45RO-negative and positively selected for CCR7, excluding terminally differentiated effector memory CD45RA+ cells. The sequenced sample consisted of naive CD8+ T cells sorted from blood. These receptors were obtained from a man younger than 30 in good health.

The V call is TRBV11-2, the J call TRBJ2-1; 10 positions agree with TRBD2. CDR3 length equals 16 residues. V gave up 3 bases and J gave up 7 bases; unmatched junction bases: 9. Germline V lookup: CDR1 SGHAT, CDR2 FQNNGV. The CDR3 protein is CASSFTLAGIFNEQFF. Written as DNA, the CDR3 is TGTGCCAGCAGCTTTACACTAGCGGGAATATTTAATGAGCAGTTCTTC.

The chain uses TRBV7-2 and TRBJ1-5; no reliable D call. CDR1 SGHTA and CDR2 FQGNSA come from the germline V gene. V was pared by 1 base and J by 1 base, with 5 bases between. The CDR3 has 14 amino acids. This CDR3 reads CASSLDESNQPQHF. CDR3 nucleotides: TGTGCCAGCAGCTTAGATGAGAGCAATCAGCCCCAGCATTTT.

The CDR3 loop reads CASSPHSEETQYF. Written as DNA, the CDR3 is TGTGCCAGCAGCCCCCACAGCGAAGAGACCCAGTACTTC. The chain has TRBV13 and TRBJ2-5; D not certain. This CDR3 comprises 13 residues. Trimming shortened V by 5 bases and J by 3 bases, and 10 bases separated the two germline ends. Germline CDR1 and CDR2: PRHDT and FYEKMQ (reference sequence).

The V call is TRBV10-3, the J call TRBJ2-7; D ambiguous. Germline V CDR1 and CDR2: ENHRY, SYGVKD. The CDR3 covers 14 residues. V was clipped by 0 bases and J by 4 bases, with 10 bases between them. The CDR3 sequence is CAISESGSYYEQYF. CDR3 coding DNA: TGTGCCATCAGTGAGTCGGGCAGCTATTACGAGCAGTACTTC.

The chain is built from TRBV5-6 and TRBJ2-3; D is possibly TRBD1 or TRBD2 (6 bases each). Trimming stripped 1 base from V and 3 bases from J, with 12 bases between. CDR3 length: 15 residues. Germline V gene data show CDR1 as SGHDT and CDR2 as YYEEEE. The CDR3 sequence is CASSLRGDSTDTQYF. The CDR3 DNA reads TGTGCCAGCAGCTTGAGGGGGGATTCTACAGATACGCAGTATTTT.

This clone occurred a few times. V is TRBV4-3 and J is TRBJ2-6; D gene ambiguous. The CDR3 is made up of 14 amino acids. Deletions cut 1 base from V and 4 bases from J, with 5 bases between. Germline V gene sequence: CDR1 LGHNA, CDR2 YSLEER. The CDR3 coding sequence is TGCGCCAGCAGCCAAGTCCCCGGGGCCAACGTCCTGACTTTC. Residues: CASSQVPGANVLTF.

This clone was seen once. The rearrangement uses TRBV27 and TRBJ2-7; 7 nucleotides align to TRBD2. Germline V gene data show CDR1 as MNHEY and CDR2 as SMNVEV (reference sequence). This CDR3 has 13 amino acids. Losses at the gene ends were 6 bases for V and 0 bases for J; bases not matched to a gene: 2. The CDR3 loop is CASSGLVSYEQYF. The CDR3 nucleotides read TGTGCCAGCAGCGGACTAGTCTCCTACGAGCAGTACTTC.

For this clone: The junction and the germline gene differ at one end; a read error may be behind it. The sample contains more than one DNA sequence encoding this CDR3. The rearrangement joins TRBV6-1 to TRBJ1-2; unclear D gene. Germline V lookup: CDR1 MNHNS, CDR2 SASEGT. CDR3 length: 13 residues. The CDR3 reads CASSESPDTSGTF. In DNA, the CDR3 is TGCGCCAGCAGTGAAAGTCCAGACACTTCAGGTACCTTC.

The chain's CDR3 is CASSAGTAPSTDTQYF. DNA of the CDR3: TGCGCCAGCAGTGCAGGGACAGCCCCTAGCACAGATACGCAGTATTTT. The chain joins TRBV10-1 to TRBJ2-3; TRBD1 matches at 7 bases. The V gene's germline CDR1 is WNHNN and CDR2 SYGVQD (reference sequence). The CDR3 has 16 amino acids. Germline trimming cut 4 bases from V and 0 bases from J; bases unmatched to any gene: 7.

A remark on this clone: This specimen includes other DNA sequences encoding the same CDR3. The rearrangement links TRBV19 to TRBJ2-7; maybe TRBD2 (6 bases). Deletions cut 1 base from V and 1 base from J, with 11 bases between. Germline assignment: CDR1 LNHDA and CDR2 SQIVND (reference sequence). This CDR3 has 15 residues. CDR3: CASSIGGGLSYEQYF. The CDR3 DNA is TGTGCCAGTAGTATAGGGGGAGGTCTTTCCTACGAGCAGTACTTC.